This entry concerns a single T cell receptor beta chain. What it recognizes is unknown. Assay: immunoSEQ multiplex PCR; the TCRdb copy retains only in-frame clones and omits some. This repertoire shows approximately 2.5 million clones, around nine tenths found once; its top ten account for under 0.15%. Into CD45RA+ naive and CD45RA-negative memory subsets, the CD4+ cells were split. The sample originates from a study of shared clonotypes between healthy human individuals. Overall study findings and caveats: Clonotypes not shared had lower generation probabilities than those common to all four donors. Since donors were few, the genetic and exposure-history diversity represented was limited. Naive CD4 clonotype sharing across several donors was about 5%.

V shed 8 bases, J shed 12 bases, and the junction held 11 bases outside the gene matches. Germline CDR1 reads SNHLY; CDR2 reads FYNNEI. The CDR3 is 14 residues long. The chain joins TRBV2 to TRBJ1-6, with 9 bases that match TRBD1. The sequence derives from a man between 18 and 29 years old in good health. Specimen: naive CD4+ T cells sorted from blood. The subset here: CD45RA+ positively selected. Written as DNA, the CDR3 is TGTGCCAGCGCTATTGGACAGGGGTCTCGACCCCTCCACTTT. Protein product: CASAIGQGSRPLHF.